This T cell receptor beta chain was captured in a study of shared clonotypes between healthy human individuals. The CDR3 is 17 amino acids. Germline V CDR1 and CDR2: MGHRA, YSYEKL. J lost 0 bases, V lost 5 bases, and 7 bases had no gene match. Sequencing used immunoSEQ multiplex PCR; TCRdb keeps in-frame clones, though not all of them. Of about 550,000 clones listed, roughly 95% were seen once; the top ten hold roughly 0.1%. Naive CD8 isolation took CD45RO-negative cells positively selected for CCR7 and excluded terminally differentiated effector memory CD45RA+ cells. The clonotype originates from a woman aged 25 to 45 in good health. The chain combines TRBV4-1 with TRBJ2-2, with TRBD2 matching 9 bases. The specimen was naive CD8+ T cells sorted from blood. CDR3 sequence (DNA): TGCGCCAGCAGCGACGAGCCTAGCGGGACGAACACCGGGGAGCTGTTTTTT. It yields the protein CASSDEPSGTNTGELFF.